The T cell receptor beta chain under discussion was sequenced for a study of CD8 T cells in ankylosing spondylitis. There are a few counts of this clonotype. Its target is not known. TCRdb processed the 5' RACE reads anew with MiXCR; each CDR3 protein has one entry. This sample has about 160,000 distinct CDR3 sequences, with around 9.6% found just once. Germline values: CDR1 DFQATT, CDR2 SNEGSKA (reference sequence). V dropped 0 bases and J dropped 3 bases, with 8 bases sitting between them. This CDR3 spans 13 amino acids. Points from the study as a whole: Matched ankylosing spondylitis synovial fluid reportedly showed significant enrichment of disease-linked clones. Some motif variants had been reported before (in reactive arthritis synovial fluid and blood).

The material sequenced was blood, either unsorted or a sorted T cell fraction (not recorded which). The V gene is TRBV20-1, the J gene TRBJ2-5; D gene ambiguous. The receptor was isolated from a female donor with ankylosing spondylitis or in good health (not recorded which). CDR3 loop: CSARDPGEETQYF. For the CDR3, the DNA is TGCAGTGCTAGAGATCCAGGAGAAGAGACCCAGTACTTC.